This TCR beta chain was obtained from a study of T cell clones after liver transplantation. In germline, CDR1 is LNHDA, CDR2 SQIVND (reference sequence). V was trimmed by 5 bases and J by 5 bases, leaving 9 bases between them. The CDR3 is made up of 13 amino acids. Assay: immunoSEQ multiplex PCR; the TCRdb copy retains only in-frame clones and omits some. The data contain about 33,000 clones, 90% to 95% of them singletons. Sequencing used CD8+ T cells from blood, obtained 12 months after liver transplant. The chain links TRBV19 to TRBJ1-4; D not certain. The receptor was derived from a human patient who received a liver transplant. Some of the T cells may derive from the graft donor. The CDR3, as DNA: TGTGCCAGTAGTTATTATGGGAATGAAAAACTGTTTTTT. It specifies CASSYYGNEKLFF.